This passage covers 10 T cell receptor beta chains from one sample sequenced in a study of T cell responses to AZD1222 COVID-19 vaccine. Method: immunoSEQ multiplex PCR; TCRdb's copy keeps in-frame clones and lacks some. The table lists about 100,000 clones, about 87% of them singletons. This sample comprised peripheral blood, obtained on day 0 of AZD1222 vaccination. The receptor source for this set is an adult in good health.

In nucleotides, the CDR3 is TGCGCCAGCAGCCAAGGCGGGTGGGGCAGGGGAGGAGGCACTGAAGCTTTCTTT. It translates to CASSQGGWGRGGGTEAFF. V and J are TRBV4-1 and TRBJ1-1; a weak D match, TRBD1 (6 bases). The V and J ends lost 1 base and 4 bases respectively, with 22 bases between them. Germline CDR1 is MGHRA and CDR2 is YSYEKL. The length of the CDR3 is 18 residues.

The chain employs TRBV5-1 and TRBJ1-1; D unresolved. The V gene's germline CDR1 is SGHRS and CDR2 YFSETQ. Trimming removed 0 bases from V and 5 bases from J, with 11 bases in between. There are 14 residues in the CDR3. As DNA, the CDR3 is TGCGCCAGCAGCTTGGCCCCGGGTGTAACTGAAGCTTTCTTT. This gives the protein CASSLAPGVTEAFF.

This rearrangement joins TRBV3-1 (or the pseudogene TRBV3-2) to TRBJ2-7, with D maybe TRBD1 (6 bases). CDR1 is LGHDT and CDR2 is YNNKEL in the germline V gene (reference sequence). The CDR3 runs 12 residues. V was trimmed by 4 bases and J by 4 bases, leaving 8 bases between them. The CDR3 sequence: CASSRTEYEQYF. CDR3 DNA sequence: TGTGCCAGCAGCCGGACAGAATACGAGCAGTACTTC.

The chain links TRBV27 to TRBJ1-2, with D possibly being TRBD1 (6 bases). CDR3 length: 15 amino acids. Deletions cut 5 bases from V and 4 bases from J, with 17 bases between. Germline V gene data show CDR1 as MNHEY and CDR2 as SMNVEV (reference sequence). This CDR3 reads CASSPASGQIYGYTF. The CDR3 coding sequence is TGTGCCAGCAGTCCCGCTTCAGGACAGATCTATGGCTACACCTTC.

This clone has a single count. The genes are TRBV3-1 (or the pseudogene TRBV3-2) and TRBJ2-7; 11 nucleotides agree with TRBD2. With 4 bases clipped from V and 6 bases from J, the junction kept 5 bases outside the gene matches. Germline CDR1 and CDR2: LGHDT and YNNKEL (reference sequence). The CDR3 extends over 14 amino acids. DNA for the CDR3: TGTGCCAGCAGCCCACTAGCGGGGGCATCCGAGCAGTACTTC. Residues: CASSPLAGASEQYF.

The J gene is TRBJ2-7, the V gene TRBV5-1, with a possible D match to TRBD1 (5 bases). V was trimmed by 0 bases and J by 2 bases, leaving 12 bases between them. The CDR3 is 15 amino acids. The germline V gene encodes CDR1 SGHRS and CDR2 YFSETQ. The CDR3 sequence is CASSLVTGKTYEQYF. The CDR3 region has the DNA TGCGCCAGCAGCTTGGTAACAGGTAAAACCTACGAGCAGTACTTC. Combining the CDR3 with reference TRBV5-1 and TRBJ2-7 gives the whole variable domain KAGVTQTPRYLIKTRGQQVTLSCSPISGHRSVSWYQQTPGQGLQFLFEYFSETQRNKGNFPGRFSGRQFSNSRSEMNVSTLELGDSALYLCASSLVTGKTYEQYFGPGTRLTVT.

Concerning this clone itself: This CDR3 is also generated by other DNA sequences in the sample. The chain couples TRBV4-1 to TRBJ1-5, with D possibly being TRBD1 (5 bases). V lost 0 bases, J lost 8 bases, and 14 bases lay in between. CDR3 length: 15 residues. Per the germline V gene, CDR1 is MGHRA and CDR2 is YSYEKL. The CDR3 protein is CASSQDSRGIEPQHF. CDR3 nucleotide sequence: TGCGCCAGCAGCCAAGATTCCCGGGGGATTGAGCCCCAGCATTTT.

The chain has TRBV28 and TRBJ2-3; 10 bases align to TRBD2. This CDR3 is 16 amino acids long. After removal of 6 bases from V and 6 bases from J, the junction contained 12 bases not matched to a gene. Germline V gene lookup returns CDR1 MDHEN and CDR2 SYDVKM. CDR3 amino acids: CASSSPAGGPGDTQYF. The CDR3 coding sequence is TGTGCCAGCAGCTCTCCAGCGGGAGGGCCAGGGGATACGCAGTATTTT.

The V and J genes are TRBV5-4 and TRBJ2-2; 7 positions match TRBD1. Germline V lookup: CDR1 SGHNT, CDR2 YYREEE (reference sequence). This CDR3 is built from 17 residues. Trimming took 2 bases from V and 4 from J; bases not matched to a gene: 11. The CDR3 protein is CASSFPTTGIGTGELFF. CDR3 coding DNA: TGTGCCAGCAGCTTCCCGACGACAGGGATCGGCACCGGGGAGCTGTTTTTT.

The chain combines TRBV10-3 with TRBJ1-1; 10 bases are shared with TRBD1. Germline assignment: CDR1 ENHRY and CDR2 SYGVKD. The CDR3 contains 14 residues. Trimming removed 6 bases from V and 7 bases from J; junction bases left unmatched: 8. CDR3 loop: CAIRMDRGDDEAFF. CDR3 DNA sequence: TGTGCCATCAGGATGGACAGGGGGGACGATGAAGCTTTCTTT.